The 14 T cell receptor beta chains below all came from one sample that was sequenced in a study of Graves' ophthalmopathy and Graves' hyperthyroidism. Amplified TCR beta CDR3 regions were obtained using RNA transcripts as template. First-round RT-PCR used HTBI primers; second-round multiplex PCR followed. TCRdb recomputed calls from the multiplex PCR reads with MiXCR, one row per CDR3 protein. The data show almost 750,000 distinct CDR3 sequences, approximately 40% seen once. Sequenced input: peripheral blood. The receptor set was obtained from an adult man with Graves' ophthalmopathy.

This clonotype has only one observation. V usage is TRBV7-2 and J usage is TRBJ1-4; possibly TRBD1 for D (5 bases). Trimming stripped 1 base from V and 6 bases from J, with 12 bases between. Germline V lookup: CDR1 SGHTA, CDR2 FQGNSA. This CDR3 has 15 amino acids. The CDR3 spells CASSLGLGGYEKLFF. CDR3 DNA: TGTGCCAGCAGCTTAGGTTTGGGGGGTTATGAAAAACTGTTTTTT.

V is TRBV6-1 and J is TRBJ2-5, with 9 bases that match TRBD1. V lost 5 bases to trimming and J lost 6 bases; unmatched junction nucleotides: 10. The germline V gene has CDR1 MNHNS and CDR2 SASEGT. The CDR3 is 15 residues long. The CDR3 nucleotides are TGTGCCAGCAGTTATGACAGGGGGATGGGGCAGACCCAGTACTTC. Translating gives CASSYDRGMGQTQYF.

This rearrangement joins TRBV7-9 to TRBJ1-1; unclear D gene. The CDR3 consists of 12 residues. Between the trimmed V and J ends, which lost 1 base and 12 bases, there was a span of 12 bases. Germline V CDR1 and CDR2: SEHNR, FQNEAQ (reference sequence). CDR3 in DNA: TGTGCCAGCAGCTTAGTTCTCGGGCCCCCTTTCTTT. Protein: CASSLVLGPPFF. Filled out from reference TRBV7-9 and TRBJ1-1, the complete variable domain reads DTGVSQNPRHKITKRGQNVTFRCDPISEHNRLYWYRQTLGQGPEFLTYFQNEAQLEKSRLLSDRFSAERPKGSFSTLEIQRTEQGDSAMYLCASSLVLGPPFFGQGTRLTVV.

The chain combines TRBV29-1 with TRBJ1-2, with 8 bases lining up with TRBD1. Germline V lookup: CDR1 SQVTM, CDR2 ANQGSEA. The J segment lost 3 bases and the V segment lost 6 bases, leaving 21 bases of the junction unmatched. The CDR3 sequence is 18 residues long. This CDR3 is CSVDADGASLTGDYGYTF. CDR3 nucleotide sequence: TGCAGCGTCGATGCGGACGGAGCAAGTCTGACAGGGGACTATGGCTACACCTTC.

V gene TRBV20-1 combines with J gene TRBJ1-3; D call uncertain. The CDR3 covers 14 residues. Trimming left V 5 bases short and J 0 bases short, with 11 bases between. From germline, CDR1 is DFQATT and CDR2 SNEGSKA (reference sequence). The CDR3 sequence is CSAGTRGSGNTIYF. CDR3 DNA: TGCAGTGCTGGTACTCGGGGCTCTGGAAACACCATATATTTT.

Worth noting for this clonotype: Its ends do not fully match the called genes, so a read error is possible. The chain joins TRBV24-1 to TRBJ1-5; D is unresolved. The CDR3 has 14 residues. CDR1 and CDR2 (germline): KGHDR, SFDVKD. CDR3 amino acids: CASSYWDSNQPQHF. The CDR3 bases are TGTGCCAGCAGTTACTGGGATAGCAATCAGCCCCAGCATTTT.

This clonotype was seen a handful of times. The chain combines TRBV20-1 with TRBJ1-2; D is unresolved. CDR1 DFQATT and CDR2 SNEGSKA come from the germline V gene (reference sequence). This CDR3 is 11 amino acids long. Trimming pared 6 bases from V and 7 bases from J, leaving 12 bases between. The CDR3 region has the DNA TGCAGTGCACCCCGGACTTTTGGCTACACCTTC. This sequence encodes CSAPRTFGYTF.

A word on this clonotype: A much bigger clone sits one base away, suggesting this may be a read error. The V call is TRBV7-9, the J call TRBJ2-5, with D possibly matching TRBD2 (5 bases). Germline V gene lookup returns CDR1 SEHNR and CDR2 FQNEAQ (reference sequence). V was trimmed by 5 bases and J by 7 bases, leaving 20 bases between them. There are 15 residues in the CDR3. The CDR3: CASSVKVLGGGTQYF. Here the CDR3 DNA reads TGTGCCAGCAGCGTAAAGGTCCTAGGCGGAGGGACCCAGTACTTC.

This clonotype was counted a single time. CDR3 DNA sequence: TGCAGCGTTGAATCCGGGACAGCCAGCCGAAACACCATATATTTT. Translation gives CSVESGTASRNTIYF. The chain couples TRBV29-1 to TRBJ1-3; 7 bases line up with TRBD1. Germline CDR1 SQVTM, CDR2 ANQGSEA. The junction had 9 bases not matched to a gene; V was cut back by 2 bases and J by 5 bases. There are 15 residues in the CDR3.

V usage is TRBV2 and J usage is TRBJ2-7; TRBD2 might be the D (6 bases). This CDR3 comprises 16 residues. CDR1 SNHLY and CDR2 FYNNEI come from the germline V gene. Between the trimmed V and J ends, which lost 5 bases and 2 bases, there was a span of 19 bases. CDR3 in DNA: TGTGCCAGCAGTTACGCCATGGGCGGGACTGCCTACGAGCAGTACTTC. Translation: CASSYAMGGTAYEQYF.

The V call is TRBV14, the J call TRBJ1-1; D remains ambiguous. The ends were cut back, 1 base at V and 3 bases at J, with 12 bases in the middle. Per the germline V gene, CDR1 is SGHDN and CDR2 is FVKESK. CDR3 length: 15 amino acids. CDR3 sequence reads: CASSQVPGVDTEAFF. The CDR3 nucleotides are TGTGCCAGCAGCCAAGTTCCGGGCGTGGACACTGAAGCTTTCTTT. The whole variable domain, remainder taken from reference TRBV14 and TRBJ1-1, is EAGVTQFPSHSVIEKGQTVTLRCDPISGHDNLYWYRRVMGKEIKFLLHFVKESKQDESGMPNNRFLAERTGGTYSTLKVQPAELEDSGVYFCASSQVPGVDTEAFFGQGTRLTVV.

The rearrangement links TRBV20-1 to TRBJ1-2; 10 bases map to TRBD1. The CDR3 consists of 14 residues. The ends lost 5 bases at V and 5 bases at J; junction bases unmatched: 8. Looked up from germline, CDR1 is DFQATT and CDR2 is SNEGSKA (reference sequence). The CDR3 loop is CSASQGDRGYGYTF. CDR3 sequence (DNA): TGCAGTGCTTCGCAGGGGGACAGGGGTTATGGCTACACCTTC.

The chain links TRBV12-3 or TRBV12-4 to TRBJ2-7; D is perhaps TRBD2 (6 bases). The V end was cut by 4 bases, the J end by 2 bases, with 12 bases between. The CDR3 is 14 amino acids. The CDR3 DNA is TGTGCCAGCAGTTCCTCTCCGGGGGCCTACGAGCAGTACTTC. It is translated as CASSSSPGAYEQYF.

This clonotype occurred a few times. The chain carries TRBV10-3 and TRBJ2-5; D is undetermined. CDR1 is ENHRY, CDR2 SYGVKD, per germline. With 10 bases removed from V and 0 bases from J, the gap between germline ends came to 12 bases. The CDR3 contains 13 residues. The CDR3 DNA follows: TGTGCCACCGTCGACAACTACCAAGAGACCCAGTACTTC. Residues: CATVDNYQETQYF.